This TCR beta chain comes out of a study of TIL therapy for anti-PD-1-resistant metastatic lung cancer. Study background: Most patients had lung adenocarcinoma. Tumors carried a median roughly 1.5 non-synonymous mutations per megabase. Overall study findings and caveats: This highly selected cohort may not generalize to typical lung cancer patients.

This was the immunoSEQ v3 assay. Each library reached roughly 2 million read pairs, or about 5-6.5 million at deep level. TCRdb's copy holds only in-frame clones and misses some; the assay was immunoSEQ multiplex PCR. The sample carries tens of thousands of clones, less than 75% recorded once. This sample's time point: pre-treatment sample, taken before nivolumab and TIL therapy. Pleural nodules or supraclavicular lymph nodes made up most of the excised metastases sampled. Regarding this clone: The antigen is undetermined.

CDR3 length: 15 residues. CDR1 is ENHRY and CDR2 is SYGVKD in the germline V gene. V lost 2 bases and J lost 1, with 10 bases in between. This receptor was taken from a person aged 25 to 85 with non-small cell lung cancer. This chain connects TRBV10-3 to TRBJ2-3; D gene unclear. Sequenced here: tumor tissue, sampled at baseline. This CDR3 is CAISEGAWGTDTQYF. CDR3 DNA sequence: TGTGCCATCAGTGAGGGCGCTTGGGGCACAGATACGCAGTATTTT.